Listed below are T cell receptor beta chains from one sample, sequenced in a study of T-cell reconstitution after alpha-beta-depleted transplantation in children. Via MiXCR, TCRdb re-called the PCR reads, giving one row per CDR3 protein. Seen here are a few hundred thousand distinct CDR3 sequences, roughly 14% observed once, and the top ten hold 4.3%. Sequenced here: PBMCs, sampled from the stem cell graft. The receptors originated from a human donor who donated a stem cell graft to a child with Fanconi anemia. The CDR3 runs from the conserved cysteine through the conserved F or W. Each record gives: J gene, D gene, V gene, CDR3 protein. The D gene is left open where the match is weak.

TRBJ2-1,.,TRBV20-1,CSASPVSSYNEQFF
TRBJ2-5,.,TRBV5-1,CASSLGVLAEDLQETQYF
TRBJ2-1,.,TRBV12-3/TRBV12-4,CASSPRGAHEQFF
TRBJ2-2,.,TRBV20-1,CSAREGTAGELFF
TRBJ2-6,.,TRBV5-1,CASSVQGAGANVLTF
TRBJ1-2,.,TRBV28,CASSPPVFGYTF
TRBJ1-1,.,TRBV6-1,CASSEAGLNTEAFF
TRBJ2-4,.,TRBV5-6,CASSPYLGKGNIQYF
TRBJ2-6,.,TRBV29-1,CSPTTVVSGANVLTF
TRBJ1-2,.,TRBV7-9,CASSFTTGNGYTF
TRBJ2-2,.,TRBV15,CATSRGLTGELFF
TRBJ2-5,TRBD1,TRBV12-3/TRBV12-4,CASSQNRGTGETQYF
TRBJ2-3,.,TRBV5-4,CASSLEVQADTQYF
TRBJ1-1,TRBD1,TRBV12-3/TRBV12-4,CASSFGGRGTEAFF
TRBJ2-7,.,TRBV10-3,CAISETGSYEQYF
TRBJ2-1,TRBD2,TRBV28,CASSLSGIGGDEQFF
TRBJ1-5,TRBD1,TRBV20-1,CSARKDREYQPQHF
TRBJ2-1,TRBD2,TRBV3-1,CACSQISLAGGLNEQFF
TRBJ1-1,.,TRBV20-1,CSARGGVGNTEAFF
TRBJ1-5,.,TRBV10-3,CAAVVKKTPQHF
TRBJ2-2,TRBD1,TRBV12-3/TRBV12-4,CASRRDSNTGELFF
TRBJ2-5,.,TRBV12-3/TRBV12-4,CASSFAFGLQETQYF
TRBJ2-2,.,TRBV3-1,CASVQGANTGELFF
TRBJ1-1,.,TRBV12-3/TRBV12-4,CASSSEFRNTEAFF
TRBJ1-3,TRBD1,TRBV10-3,CAYSPQGAGNTIYF